What follows are 32 T cell receptor beta chains derived from one specimen sequenced in a study of OX40 agonist ivuxolimab in advanced cancers. The protocol used for the library was the immunoSEQ multiplex PCR assay. The immuneACCESS repertoire file appears here via TCRdb, limited to in-frame rearrangements. These files lack a portion of the clones; in checked studies, under half of the deficit traces to unresolved V genes, and the cause of the others is not known. This sample comprises some 55,000 clones, more than 85% of them detected only once. The ten largest clonotypes hold 10% to 15% of the sample. The sample consisted of CD4+ or CD8+ T cells sorted from blood, taken in a trial of the OX40 agonist ivuxolimab. These receptors originate from an adult with an advanced solid tumor such as melanoma, head and neck, liver or kidney cancer.

The chain recombines TRBV10-3 with TRBJ1-5; D is possibly TRBD1 (6 bases). CDR1 ENHRY and CDR2 SYGVKD come from the germline V gene. The CDR3 is 13 amino acids. Trimming took off 6 bases at V and 6 bases at J, with 12 bases between the two ends. The CDR3 bases are TGTGCCATCAGCCCAGGGGTACTTCAGCCCCAGCATTTT. The encoded protein is CAISPGVLQPQHF.

The chain is built from TRBV5-8 and TRBJ2-5; weak D call: TRBD1 (6 bases). The end of the DNA is better explained by TRBJ2-7, so the J call may be wrong. The CDR3 is 15 residues long. Per the germline V gene, CDR1 is SGHTS and CDR2 is YDEGEE. The CDR3 reads CASSSRWGLAYEQYF. The CDR3 DNA is TGTGCCAGCAGTTCAAGGTGGGGGCTGGCCTACGAGCAGTACTTC.

A single count supports this clone. The V and J genes are TRBV5-1 and TRBJ2-3, with 7 bases matching TRBD2. Germline V gives CDR1 SGHRS, CDR2 YFSETQ. J was trimmed by 2 bases and V by 7 bases; bases with no gene match: 10. This CDR3 spans 15 amino acids. CDR3 sequence: CASGRLAGVTDTQYF. The CDR3 DNA follows: TGCGCCAGCGGTCGGCTTGCGGGAGTCACAGATACGCAGTATTTT.

The sample holds a few counts of this clone. The chain joins TRBV9 to TRBJ1-1, with D possibly TRBD1 on 6 matching bases. Germline V gives CDR1 SGDLS, CDR2 YYNGEE. The ends were cut back, 4 bases at V and 1 base at J, with 17 bases in the middle. This CDR3 spans 16 amino acids. The CDR3 DNA is TGTGCCAGCAGCTACACATTGACAGGTGGGAACACTGAAGCTTTCTTT. The encoded protein is CASSYTLTGGNTEAFF. Full variable domain (outside the CDR3, taken from reference TRBV9 and TRBJ1-1): DSGVTQTPKHLITATGQRVTLRCSPRSGDLSVYWYQQSLDQGLQFLIQYYNGEERAKGNILERFSAQQFPDLHSELNLSSLELGDSALYFCASSYTLTGGNTEAFFGQGTRLTVV.

V is TRBV5-6 and J is TRBJ1-2; maybe TRBD1 (5 bases). Germline assignment: CDR1 SGHDT and CDR2 YYEEEE. Trimming removed 3 bases from V and 4 bases from J, with 16 bases in between. This CDR3 spans 15 amino acids. The CDR3 loop reads CASSSLTRGSYGYTF. DNA for the CDR3: TGTGCCAGCAGCTCCCTGACCCGGGGCAGCTATGGCTACACCTTC.

This clone was counted a single time. A read error may produce the germline difference seen at one junction end. V and J are TRBV27 and TRBJ2-5; the D is unclear. The CDR3 is 15 amino acids. Germline CDR1 and CDR2: MNHEY and SMNVEV (reference sequence). The DNA of the CDR3 is TGTGCCAGCAGTGTAAGACAAGCTCCAAGAGAGGCCCAGTACTTC. It encodes CASSVRQAPREAQYF.

The chain uses TRBV7-9 and TRBJ2-2; 8 bases align to TRBD1. The CDR3 is 17 residues long. Germline V gives CDR1 SEHNR, CDR2 FQNEAQ (reference sequence). Trimming at V came to 5 bases and at J to 3 bases, leaving 11 bases not matched to a gene. In DNA form, the CDR3 reads TGTGCCAGCAGCCTTTGGACAGGGCGGCTTTACACCGGGGAGCTGTTTTTT. Translating gives CASSLWTGRLYTGELFF.

The chain links TRBV10-1 to TRBJ2-2; the D call may be TRBD1 or TRBD2 (5 bases each). CDR3 length: 14 amino acids. The V gene lost 6 bases and the J gene lost 4 bases, with 12 bases spanning the gap. Germline-derived CDR1 and CDR2 are WNHNN and SYGVQD (reference sequence). In DNA form, the CDR3 reads TGCGCCAGCAGAACGGGGACCGTCACCGGGGAGCTGTTTTTT. Protein sequence: CASRTGTVTGELFF.

The CDR3 nucleotides read TGTGCCAGTAGTCCGGGGGACACTTTTGTGGGTAATGAAAAACTGTTTTTT. This codes for CASSPGDTFVGNEKLFF. The chain has TRBV19 and TRBJ1-4; a weak D match, TRBD1 (6 bases). This CDR3 has 17 amino acids. Trimming stripped 5 bases from V and 4 bases from J, with 20 bases between. Germline assignment: CDR1 LNHDA and CDR2 SQIVND (reference sequence).

The chain combines TRBV4-2 with TRBJ2-7; D perhaps matches TRBD2 (5 bases). V was trimmed by 0 bases and J by 7 bases, leaving 13 bases between them. The CDR3 has 14 residues. Germline-derived CDR1 and CDR2 are LGHNA and YNFKEQ. This CDR3 is CASSQEVGSGEQYF. CDR3 nucleotides: TGTGCCAGCAGCCAAGAGGTGGGGTCGGGGGAGCAGTACTTC.

The V and J genes are TRBV9 and TRBJ2-1; TRBD1 aligns across 7 bases. The CDR3 contains 13 residues. Germline trimming cut 4 bases from V and 7 bases from J; bases unmatched to any gene: 5. CDR1 is SGDLS and CDR2 is YYNGEE in the germline V gene. The CDR3: CASSRDSTNEQFF. The CDR3 coding sequence is TGTGCCAGCAGCCGGGACAGTACGAATGAGCAGTTCTTC.

The gene calls are TRBV28 and TRBJ2-5, with D tentatively TRBD1 or TRBD2 (7 bases each). The J call is doubtful: the DNA matches TRBJ2-7 better. The CDR3 length is 15 residues. Looked up from germline, CDR1 is MDHEN and CDR2 is SYDVKM. CDR3 amino acids: CASSSAGGGLYEQYF. As DNA, the CDR3 is TGTGCCAGCAGCTCCGCAGGGGGGGGGCTCTACGAGCAGTACTTC.

V gene TRBV9 combines with J gene TRBJ2-2; D could derive from TRBD1 or TRBD2 (5 bases each). This CDR3 has 13 residues. Trimming pared 4 bases from V and 6 bases from J, leaving 10 bases between. CDR1 is SGDLS, CDR2 YYNGEE, per germline. CDR3 protein: CASSPRGSGELFF. The CDR3 DNA reads as TGTGCCAGCAGCCCCCGGGGCTCCGGGGAGCTGTTTTTT.

This sequence joins TRBV5-1 and TRBJ2-5; perhaps TRBD1 as D (6 bases). Trimming removed 2 bases from V and 2 bases from J, with 13 bases in between. Germline V CDR1 and CDR2: SGHRS, YFSETQ. The CDR3 consists of 15 residues. The CDR3 protein is CASSFGQSSQETQYF. As DNA, the CDR3 is TGCGCCAGCAGCTTCGGACAGAGTTCACAAGAGACCCAGTACTTC.

V gene TRBV2 combines with J gene TRBJ2-3; unclear D gene. The CDR3 extends over 10 amino acids. V dropped 8 bases and J dropped 6 bases, with 6 bases sitting between them. The V gene's germline CDR1 is SNHLY and CDR2 FYNNEI. As DNA, the CDR3 is TGTGCCAGCGGCTGGGATACGCAGTATTTT. It yields the protein CASGWDTQYF.

The J gene is TRBJ1-1, the V gene TRBV6-1, with 9 bases that match TRBD1. V lost 6 bases and J lost 6; bases outside the gene matches: 8. The CDR3 spans 14 residues. Germline loops: CDR1 MNHNS, CDR2 SASEGT. This chain's CDR3 is CASSAGTGTAEAFF. CDR3 sequence (DNA): TGTGCCAGCAGCGCTGGGACAGGGACCGCTGAAGCTTTCTTT.

The V and J genes are TRBV28 and TRBJ2-5; no clear D. CDR1 MDHEN and CDR2 SYDVKM come from the germline V gene. Trimming pared 7 bases from V and 12 bases from J, leaving 15 bases between. This CDR3 contains 11 residues. As DNA, the CDR3 is TGTGCCAGCAAGTCTGAAGGTCGGGAGTACTTC. Its protein is CASKSEGREYF.

The chain is built from TRBV5-4 and TRBJ2-7, with 7 bases fitting TRBD1. CDR3 length: 13 amino acids. Per the germline V gene, CDR1 is SGHNT and CDR2 is YYREEE (reference sequence). V lost 4 bases and J lost 1; bases outside the gene matches: 2. The DNA for the CDR3 is TGTGCCAGCAGCGACAGGGTATCCTACGAGCAGTACTTC. Its translation: CASSDRVSYEQYF.

The chain combines TRBV5-6 with TRBJ2-7; D ambiguous. The CDR3 covers 14 residues. Trimming left V 1 base short and J 0 bases short, with 8 bases between. The germline V gene has CDR1 SGHDT and CDR2 YYEEEE. The CDR3 here is CASSLRRTSYEQYF. CDR3 in DNA: TGTGCCAGCAGCTTGCGGCGGACCTCCTACGAGCAGTACTTC.

This clone was counted once. The chain employs TRBV19 and TRBJ2-2; unclear D gene. Germline-derived CDR1 and CDR2 are LNHDA and SQIVND (reference sequence). V shed 1 base and J shed 5 bases, with 11 bases lying between them. This CDR3 region has 15 residues. Here the CDR3 reads CASSIGQVRTGELFF. CDR3 DNA sequence: TGTGCCAGTAGTATAGGTCAGGTCAGGACCGGGGAGCTGTTTTTT.

This clone was found once. The chain joins TRBV19 to TRBJ2-3, with a tentative D call TRBD2 (7 bases). V was pared by 4 bases and J by 14 bases, with 13 bases between. Germline CDR1 reads LNHDA; CDR2 reads SQIVND (reference sequence). The CDR3 is made up of 11 amino acids. For the CDR3, the DNA is TGTGCCAGTAGTAGTGACAGGACTAGGTATTTT. Translation gives CASSSDRTRYF.

In its sample, this clone was seen once. The V gene is TRBV7-9, the J gene TRBJ1-1; the match to TRBD1 covers 7 bases. V was clipped by 6 bases and J by 3 bases; unmatched bases: 4. The germline CDR1 and CDR2 sequences are SEHNR and FQNEAQ (reference sequence). This CDR3 spans 13 amino acids. CDR3: CASRLQGDTEAFF. CDR3 in DNA: TGTGCCAGCAGGCTTCAGGGGGACACTGAAGCTTTCTTT. The full variable domain, with the rest looked up from reference TRBV7-9 and TRBJ1-1, is DTGVSQNPRHKITKRGQNVTFRCDPISEHNRLYWYRQTLGQGPEFLTYFQNEAQLEKSRLLSDRFSAERPKGSFSTLEIQRTEQGDSAMYLCASRLQGDTEAFFGQGTRLTVV.

The chain uses TRBV5-4 and TRBJ1-1, with D uncertain. CDR3 length: 13 residues. The germline V gene has CDR1 SGHNT and CDR2 YYREEE (reference sequence). V lost 5 bases to trimming and J lost 3 bases, with 11 bases between them. CDR3 sequence: CASRAGRDTEAFF. As DNA, the CDR3 is TGTGCCAGCAGAGCGGGGAGGGACACTGAAGCTTTCTTT.

V gene TRBV5-4 combines with J gene TRBJ1-2, with 9 bases that match TRBD1. The CDR3 consists of 15 residues. In germline, CDR1 is SGHNT, CDR2 YYREEE (reference sequence). After removal of 4 bases from V and 8 bases from J, the junction contained 12 bases not matched to a gene. CDR3 amino acids: CASSLPGDRVYGYTF. Here the CDR3 DNA reads TGTGCCAGCAGCCTCCCTGGGGACAGGGTATACGGCTACACCTTC.

CDR3: CASSESGTNGYF. In DNA, the CDR3 is TGTGCCAGCAGTGAATCCGGGACCAATGGGTACTTC. This chain connects TRBV2 to TRBJ2-7, with D possibly being TRBD1 or TRBD2 (5 bases each). This CDR3 has 12 residues. Germline loops: CDR1 SNHLY, CDR2 FYNNEI. The V gene lost 2 bases and the J gene lost 12 bases, with 14 bases spanning the gap.

The chain joins TRBV6-6 to TRBJ2-7, with 8 bases matching TRBD2. After removal of 7 bases from V and 5 bases from J, the junction contained 10 bases not matched to a gene. Germline V gene lookup returns CDR1 MNHNY and CDR2 SVGAGI (reference sequence). The CDR3 extends over 14 amino acids. The CDR3 sequence is CASKIAGFAHEQYF. Here the CDR3 DNA reads TGTGCCAGCAAAATAGCGGGGTTTGCCCACGAGCAGTACTTC.

A word on this clone: Relative to the germline gene, one junction end is altered; a read error may explain this. The rearrangement links TRBV6-5 to TRBJ1-5; D is ambiguous. The CDR3 sequence is 14 residues long. Germline-derived CDR1 and CDR2 are MNHEY and SVGAGI. In DNA, the CDR3 is TGTGCCGGCAGTTACTCTCGAGGTCGTCAGCCCCAGCATTTT. Translation: CAGSYSRGRQPQHF.

J is TRBJ2-3 and V is TRBV5-1; 9 bases fit TRBD1. J lost 6 bases, V lost 4 bases, and 6 bases had no gene match. Germline CDR1 SGHRS, CDR2 YFSETQ. CDR3 length equals 14 residues. CDR3 protein: CASSRDRGTDTQYF. CDR3 in DNA: TGCGCCAGCAGCCGAGACAGGGGGACGGATACGCAGTATTTT.

The CDR3 nucleotides read TGCAGCGTTGAGGCCAGAAGTTACAATGAGCAGTTCTTC. This translates into CSVEARSYNEQFF. V and J are TRBV29-1 and TRBJ2-1, with no clear D. CDR1 is SQVTM, CDR2 ANQGSEA, per germline. The V end was cut by 3 bases, the J end by 4 bases, with 10 bases between. There are 13 residues in the CDR3.

The J gene is TRBJ2-1, the V gene TRBV10-1, with a possible D match to TRBD2 (5 bases). The CDR3 consists of 15 residues. From germline, CDR1 is WNHNN and CDR2 SYGVQD (reference sequence). V lost 5 bases and J lost 0, with 11 bases in between. CDR3 in amino acids: CASSTLGSSYNEQFF. The CDR3 region has the DNA TGCGCCAGCAGTACACTAGGGAGCTCCTACAATGAGCAGTTCTTC.

V usage is TRBV5-1 and J usage is TRBJ2-3, with no clear D. V lost 2 bases and J 2 bases, leaving 6 bases between the germline ends. CDR3 length equals 13 residues. Germline V CDR1 and CDR2: SGHRS, YFSETQ. The CDR3 region has the DNA TGCGCCAGCAGCTTATGGAACACAGATACGCAGTATTTT. It specifies CASSLWNTDTQYF. Full variable domain (rest looked up from reference TRBV5-1 and TRBJ2-3): KAGVTQTPRYLIKTRGQQVTLSCSPISGHRSVSWYQQTPGQGLQFLFEYFSETQRNKGNFPGRFSGRQFSNSRSEMNVSTLELGDSALYLCASSLWNTDTQYFGPGTRLTVL.

This clone appeared a single time. The gene calls are TRBV5-1 and TRBJ1-6, with D hard to call. The CDR3 totals 17 residues. Per germline, CDR1 SGHRS and CDR2 YFSETQ. The V end lost 2 bases, the J end lost 5 bases, and 17 bases lay between the germline ends. DNA for the CDR3: TGCGCCAGCAGCTTCCAATCCCCGACCGGGGATAATTCACCCCTCCACTTT. This gives the protein CASSFQSPTGDNSPLHF.